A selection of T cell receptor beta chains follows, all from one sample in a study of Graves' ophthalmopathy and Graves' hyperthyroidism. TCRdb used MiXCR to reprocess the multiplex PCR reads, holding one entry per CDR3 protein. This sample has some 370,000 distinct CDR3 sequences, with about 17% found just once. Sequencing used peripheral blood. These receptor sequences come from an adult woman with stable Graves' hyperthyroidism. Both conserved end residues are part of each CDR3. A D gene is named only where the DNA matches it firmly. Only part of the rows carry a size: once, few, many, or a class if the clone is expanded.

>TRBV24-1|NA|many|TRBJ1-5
TGTGCCACCAGTGATTTGGGACAGCCCCAGCATTTT
CATSDLGQPQHF
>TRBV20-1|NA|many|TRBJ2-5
TGCAGTGCTAGAGTAGGAGGGGGTGGTGGGACCCAGTACTTC
CSARVGGGGGTQYF
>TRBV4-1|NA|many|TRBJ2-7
TGCGCCAGCAGCCAACAGGACGGTGTGGGAAGGGGCGAGCAGTACTTC
CASSQQDGVGRGEQYF
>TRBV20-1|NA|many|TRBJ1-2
TGCAGTGCTCTGGACAGTCTTAACTATGGCTACACCTTC
CSALDSLNYGYTF
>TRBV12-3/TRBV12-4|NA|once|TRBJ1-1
TGTGCCAGCAGTTTTCGCCCGGGGGCTTACAACACTGAAGCTTTCTTT
CASSFRPGAYNTEAFF
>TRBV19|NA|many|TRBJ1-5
TGTGCCAGTAGTTCAACCAGGTTAGGCAATCAGCCCCAGCATTTT
CASSSTRLGNQPQHF
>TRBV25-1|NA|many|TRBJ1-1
TGTGCCAGCAGTGATTTGGTCAGGGGATACACTGAAGCTTTCTTT
CASSDLVRGYTEAFF
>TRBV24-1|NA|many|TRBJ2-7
TGTGCCACCACTCTTAGCGGCGAGCAGTACTTC
CATTLSGEQYF
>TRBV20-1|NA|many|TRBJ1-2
TGCAGTGCTAGAGCAACGGGGGCGCAGTATGGCTACACCTTC
CSARATGAQYGYTF
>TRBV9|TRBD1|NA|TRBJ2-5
TGTGCCAGCAGCGTAGAGGGGACAGGGGGGCAAGAGACCCAGTACTTC
CASSVEGTGGQETQYF
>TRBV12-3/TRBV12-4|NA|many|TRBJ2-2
TGTGCCAGCAGTTTATCCCAGATGAACGGGGAGCTGTTTTTT
CASSLSQMNGELFF
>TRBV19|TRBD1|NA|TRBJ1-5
TGTGCCAGTAGTATCCGGGACAGGAGGTTCCAGCCCCAGCATTTT
CASSIRDRRFQPQHF
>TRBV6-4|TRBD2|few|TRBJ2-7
TGTGCCAGCAGTCCCCGGGACGGGAAGACTAGCGGGACATGGGGGACTTCCCACGAGCAGTACTTC
CASSPRDGKTSGTWGTSHEQYF
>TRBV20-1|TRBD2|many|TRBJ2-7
TGCAGTGCTAGGGAGACTAGCGGCACCTACGAGCAGTACTTC
CSARETSGTYEQYF
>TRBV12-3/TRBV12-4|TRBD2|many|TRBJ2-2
TGTGCCAGCAGGAAGACTAGCGAGGAGGGCGGGGAGCTGTTTTTT
CASRKTSEEGGELFF
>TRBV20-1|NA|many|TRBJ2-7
TGCAGTGCTAGAGCCCCAGAGTACGAGCAGTACTTC
CSARAPEYEQYF
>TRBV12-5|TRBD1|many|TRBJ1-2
TGTGCTAGTGGTTTGGTACCTGGACAGGGTGGTTATGGCTACACCTTC
CASGLVPGQGGYGYTF
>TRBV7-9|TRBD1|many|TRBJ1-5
TGTGCCAGCAGCTTGACAGGGACCATCAATCAGCCCCAGCATTTT
CASSLTGTINQPQHF
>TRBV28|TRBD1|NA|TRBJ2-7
TGTGCCAGCAGCGACGGGACAGATCCCTACGAGCAGTACTTC
CASSDGTDPYEQYF
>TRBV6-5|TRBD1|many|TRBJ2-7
TGTGCCAGCAGTAATCCGGGACAGGGCTACGAGCAGTACTTC
CASSNPGQGYEQYF
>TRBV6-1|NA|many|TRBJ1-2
TGTGCCAGCAGAGAGCCCCTCACGGGTGGCTACACCTTC
CASREPLTGGYTF
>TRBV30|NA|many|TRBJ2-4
TGTGCCTGGAGTGACCTCAAATCGGGGGGAGGGGGTAACATTCAGTACTTC
CAWSDLKSGGGGNIQYF
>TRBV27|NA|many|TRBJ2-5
TGTGCCAGCGGCGGAGGGTGGTACCAAGAGACCCAGTACTTC
CASGGGWYQETQYF
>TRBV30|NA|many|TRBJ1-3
TGTGCCTGGACCCGGTCCTCTGGAAACACCATATATTTT
CAWTRSSGNTIYF
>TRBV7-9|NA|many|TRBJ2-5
TGTGCCAGCAGCTTAGATGGGACATTCCAAGAGACCCAGTACTTC
CASSLDGTFQETQYF
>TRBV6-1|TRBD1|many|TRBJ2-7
TGTGCCAGCAGGGACAGGGGGCTCTACGAGCAGTACTTC
CASRDRGLYEQYF
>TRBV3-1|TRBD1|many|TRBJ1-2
TGTGCCAGCAGCCAAGTGCGGCGGGACAGAACCGTTTACTATGGCTACACCTTC
CASSQVRRDRTVYYGYTF
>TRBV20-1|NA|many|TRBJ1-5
TGCAGTGCTAGTGAGGGGAATCAGCCCCAGCATTTT
CSASEGNQPQHF
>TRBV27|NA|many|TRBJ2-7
TGTGCCAGCAGTCCCGGAGCGGGCTACGAGCAGTACTTC
CASSPGAGYEQYF
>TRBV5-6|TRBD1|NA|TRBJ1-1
TGTGCCAGCAGCTTGGATCGGACAGGGGATTATCGGACTGAAGCTTTCTTT
CASSLDRTGDYRTEAFF
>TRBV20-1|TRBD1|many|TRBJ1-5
TGCAGTGCTAAGGGGGCAGGCGTTGATCAGCCCCAGCATTTT
CSAKGAGVDQPQHF
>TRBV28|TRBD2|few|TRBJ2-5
TGTGCCAGCAGTTGGCTAGCGGGGACTTTCCAAGAGACCCAGTACTTC
CASSWLAGTFQETQYF
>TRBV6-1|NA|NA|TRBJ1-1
TGTGCCAGCAGAACCTTGACAGTGTACACTGATGCTTTCTTT
CASRTLTVYTDAFF
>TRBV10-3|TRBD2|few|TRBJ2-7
TGTGCCACCGGGGGGGTTCACGAGCAGTACTTC
CATGGVHEQYF
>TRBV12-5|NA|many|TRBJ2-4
TGTGCTAGTGCTCCATCCGGGACCTGGCGCATTCAGTACTTC
CASAPSGTWRIQYF
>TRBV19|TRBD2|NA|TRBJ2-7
TGTGCCAGTAGTACTACCGGGACTAGCGGCGCCTACGAGCAGTACTTC
CASSTTGTSGAYEQYF
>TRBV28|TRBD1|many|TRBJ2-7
TGTGCCAGCAGTCATAAACAGGGGACCTCGGCCTACGAGCAGTACTTC
CASSHKQGTSAYEQYF
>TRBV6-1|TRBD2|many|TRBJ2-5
TGTGCCAGCAGGAGCGGGGCACAAGAGACCCAGTACTTC
CASRSGAQETQYF
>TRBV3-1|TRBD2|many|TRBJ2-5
TGTGCCAGCAGCCAAAGCCGGGAGGGGAACCAGTACTTC
CASSQSREGNQYF